The TCR beta chain under discussion was sequenced for a study of Graves' ophthalmopathy and Graves' hyperthyroidism. The sequenced template was RNA, covering the TCR beta CDR3 region. HTBI-primed first-round RT-PCR preceded second-round multiplex PCR. TCRdb analysed the multiplex PCR reads with MiXCR anew, one entry per CDR3 protein. The sample has about 480,000 distinct CDR3 sequences, approximately 15% seen once. CAS ≥3, NOSPECS ≥4, moderate-to-severe activity and duration under 3 months marked donors with ophthalmopathy. Serum thyroxine and TRAb, along with clinical symptoms, thyroid ultrasound and orbital computed tomography, were what diagnosis relied on. The CDR3 has 15 residues. Germline CDR1 reads LNHDA; CDR2 reads SQIVND (reference sequence). Trimming shortened V by 7 bases and J by 0 bases, and 15 bases separated the two germline ends. This clonotype was detected many times.

The receptor comes from a woman aged 30 to 39 with Graves' ophthalmopathy. V and J are TRBV19 and TRBJ1-1; no clear D gene. Sequenced material: blood. The CDR3 nucleotides read TGTGCCAGTAAGAAGGGAGGAGTAATGAACACTGAAGCTTTCTTT. This codes for CASKKGGVMNTEAFF.